These T cell receptor beta chains were read from a single sample in a study of shared clonotypes between healthy human individuals. Profiling relied on immunoSEQ multiplex PCR, and the TCRdb table lists in-frame clones only, not all of them. Counted here are about 470,000 clones, roughly 77% occurring once; the ten biggest clones make up roughly 13%. The sequenced material came from PBMCs. These receptors all come from a woman in her thirties or forties in good health. Some clones in this sample may be carry-over from other donors' samples. CDR3s include the opening cysteine and the closing phenylalanine or tryptophan. The order of the fields is V gene, CDR3 protein.

TRBV28 CACRGYGSYEQYF
TRBV10-1 CASSEVASGDQETQYF
TRBV4-1 CASSQELLSAEAFF
TRBV25-1 CASSENGGFAAFF
TRBV29-1 CSVDLAGVADTQYF
TRBV5-1 CASSLVVNTEAFF
TRBV5-4 CASSTPAGGPGEQFF
TRBV5-1 CASSTGQGMTEAFF
TRBV6-4 CARPTRSLF
TRBV5-4 CASSFQNTGELFF
TRBV6-5 CASSLDREPSYEQYF
TRBV28 CASSSRTVTGELFF
TRBV5-1 CASSRRDFSDQQYF
TRBV18 CASSLPGQDFWGVSYEQYF
TRBV28 CASSPGTGNLDQPQHF
TRBV28 CASSLPQNEQFF
TRBV18 CASSQGLAGSSLINEQFF
TRBV9 CASSGGLAPPDRFF
TRBV6-6 CASSLQGATNQPQHF
TRBV27 CARRQGAPNEKLFF
TRBV6-6 CASRSPGLAATGELFF
TRBV19 CASSGLAVQETQYF
TRBV27 CASPTGRHGEKLFF
TRBV6-4 CASSDSRQIDVNLNTEAFF
TRBV28 CASRTGVQPQHF
TRBV7-3 CASSFQGSGDVANTGELFF
TRBV6-6 CASTEYGDGSYEQYF
TRBV7-3 CASSADSHQPQHF
TRBV20-1 CSAAGNEQFF
TRBV7-2 CASSLVQEQFF
TRBV18 CASSQGAGDQPQHF
TRBV4-1 CASSRPSSGTYNEQFF
TRBV19 CASATGTNAEAFF